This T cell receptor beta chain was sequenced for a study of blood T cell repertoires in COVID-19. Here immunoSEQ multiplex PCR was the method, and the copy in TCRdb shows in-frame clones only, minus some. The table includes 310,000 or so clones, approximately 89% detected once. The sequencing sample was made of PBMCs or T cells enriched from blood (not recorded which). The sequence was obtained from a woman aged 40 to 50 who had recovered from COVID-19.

The CDR3 nucleotides read TGTGCCAGCAGTTTATCGCTTGGGAGGGCCTACAATGAGCAGTTCTTC. Translating it yields CASSLSLGRAYNEQFF. The genes are TRBV27 and TRBJ2-1, with 7 bases aligning to TRBD2. Germline V gene lookup returns CDR1 MNHEY and CDR2 SMNVEV (reference sequence). The CDR3 consists of 16 residues. V lost 0 bases to trimming and J lost 2 bases; unmatched junction nucleotides: 4.